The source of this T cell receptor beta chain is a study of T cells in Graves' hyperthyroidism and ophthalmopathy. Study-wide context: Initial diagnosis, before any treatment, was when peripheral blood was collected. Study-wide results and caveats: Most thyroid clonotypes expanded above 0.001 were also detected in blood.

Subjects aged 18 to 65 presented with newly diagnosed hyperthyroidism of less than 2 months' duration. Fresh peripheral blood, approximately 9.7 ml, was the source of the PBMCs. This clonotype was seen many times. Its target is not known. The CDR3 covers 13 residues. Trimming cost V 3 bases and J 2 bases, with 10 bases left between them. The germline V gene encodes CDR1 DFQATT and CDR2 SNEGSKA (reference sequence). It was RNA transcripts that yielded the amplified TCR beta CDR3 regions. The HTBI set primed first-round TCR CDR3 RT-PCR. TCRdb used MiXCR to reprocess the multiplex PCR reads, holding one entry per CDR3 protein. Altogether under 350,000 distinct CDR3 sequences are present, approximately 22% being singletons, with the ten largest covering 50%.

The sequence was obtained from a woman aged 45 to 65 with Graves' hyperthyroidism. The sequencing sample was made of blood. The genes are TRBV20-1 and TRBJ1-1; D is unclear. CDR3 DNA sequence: TGCAGTGCTAGGATGACGGAAAACACTGAAGCTTTCTTT. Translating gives CSARMTENTEAFF.